Listed below are T cell receptor beta chains from one sample, sequenced in a study of PD-1 blockade in classical Hodgkin lymphoma. Some clones are missing from TCRdb's copy, which holds only in-frame ones; the method was immunoSEQ multiplex PCR. The table includes 37,000 or so clones, almost 90% detected once. The sample in question was peripheral blood mononuclear cells (PBMCs), obtained before the second cycle of nivolumab. These receptors came from a human donor with classical Hodgkin lymphoma. CDR3s include the opening cysteine and the closing phenylalanine or tryptophan. A D gene is named only where the DNA matches it firmly. Clone sizes are given selectively: once, few, many, or a class where the clone is expanded.

>TRBJ2-3|TRBV10-1|NA|once
TGCGCCAGCGGCCCAGGACGGGCCACAGATACGCAGTATTTT
CASGPGRATDTQYF
>TRBJ2-3|TRBV14|NA|NA
TGTGCCAGCAGCCTATATGGCACAGATACGCAGTATTTT
CASSLYGTDTQYF
>TRBJ2-5|TRBV9|NA|NA
TGTGCCAGCAGCGTAGAGGACGATCAAGAGACCCAGTACTTC
CASSVEDDQETQYF
>TRBJ2-3|TRBV7-3|TRBD1|once
TGTGCCAGCAGCCCCCACACGGACAGGAGACTTCCCACAGATACGCAGTATTTT
CASSPHTDRRLPTDTQYF
>TRBJ2-2|TRBV6-5|NA|NA
TGTGCCAGCAGCCCTTACTTGACCACCGGGGAGCTGTTTTTT
CASSPYLTTGELFF
>TRBJ2-7|TRBV18|NA|NA
TGTGCCAGCTCACCGGGAGGCTTCTACGAGCAGTACTTC
CASSPGGFYEQYF
>TRBJ2-6|TRBV4-2|NA|NA
TGTGCCAGCAGCCAAGGAGGTATCTCTGGGGCCAACGTCCTGACTTTC
CASSQGGISGANVLTF
>TRBJ2-5|TRBV7-8|NA|NA
TGTGCCAGCAGGCGAAGTGCCGGGCCGGAGACCCAGTACTTC
CASRRSAGPETQYF
>TRBJ2-2|TRBV30|NA|NA
TGTGCCTGGAGCGTACGGGTGCTCGGGGAGCTGTTTTTT
CAWSVRVLGELFF
>TRBJ2-7|TRBV5-1|NA|NA
TGCGCCAGCAGCTTGTCCCAAGAGCAGTACTTC
CASSLSQEQYF
>TRBJ2-1|TRBV27|TRBD2|once
TGTGCCAGCAGCTCGACTAGCGGGAGGAGTGAGCAGTTCTTC
CASSSTSGRSEQFF
>TRBJ2-1|TRBV27|TRBD1|NA
TGTGCCAGTAGGGGGCTTACCTCCTACAATGAGCAGTTCTTC
CASRGLTSYNEQFF
>TRBJ2-2|TRBV28|NA|NA
TGTGCCAGCAGTCCGGGGGCCGACACCGGGGAGCTGTTTTTT
CASSPGADTGELFF
>TRBJ1-3|TRBV29-1|NA|NA
TGCAGCGTTGAGTCGAAACGTCGAAACACCATATATTTT
CSVESKRRNTIYF
>TRBJ1-1|TRBV6-1|NA|NA
TGTGCCAGCTCGGATTGGGGGCGCGGAACTGAAGCTTTCTTT
CASSDWGRGTEAFF
>TRBJ2-7|TRBV27|TRBD1|NA
TGTGCCAGCGCCATCCTGACAGGGGGGACCTCCTACGAGCAGTACTTC
CASAILTGGTSYEQYF
>TRBJ2-3|TRBV10-3|TRBD2|NA
TGTGCCATCAGTAGCTCCGGGGCCGCGGGGGGGGGAGATACGCAGTATTTT
CAISSSGAAGGGDTQYF
>TRBJ1-1|TRBV23-1|NA|NA
TGCGCCAGTCTGACAGGTCGGTCGGGCACTGAAGCTTTCTTT
CASLTGRSGTEAFF
>TRBJ2-7|TRBV6-1|TRBD2|NA
TGTGCCAGCAGTGAGGGACTAGCGGGCTACGAGCAGTACTTC
CASSEGLAGYEQYF
>TRBJ2-3|TRBV7-9|TRBD2|NA
TGTGCCAGCAGCCGAGGACTAGCGGGACCAGATACGCAGTATTTT
CASSRGLAGPDTQYF
>TRBJ1-1|TRBV7-6|NA|NA
TGTGCCAGCAGCTTAGACAGGGCGGGTTTGAACACTGAAGCTTTCTTT
CASSLDRAGLNTEAFF
>TRBJ2-7|TRBV27|TRBD2|NA
TGTGCCAGCAGTGCAAGACTAGCGGGAGGCTACGAGCAGTACTTC
CASSARLAGGYEQYF
>TRBJ2-3|TRBV7-6|NA|NA
TGTGCCAGCAGCTCAGGGTGGCGGAGCACAGATACGCAGTATTTT
CASSSGWRSTDTQYF
>TRBJ2-2|TRBV4-1|NA|NA
TGCGCCAGCAGCCAAGTGGCCGGGGAGCTGTTTTTT
CASSQVAGELFF
>TRBJ2-2|TRBV27|NA|NA
TGTGCCAGCAGAGACTTAGGGCCCGGGGAGCTGTTTTTT
CASRDLGPGELFF
>TRBJ1-5|TRBV21-1|NA|NA
TGTGCCAGCACAGACAGCTACAATCAGCCCCAGCATTTT
CASTDSYNQPQHF
>TRBJ2-7|TRBV15|NA|once
TGTGCCACCAGCAGAGTAGGCCAGTCCTACGAGCAGTACTTC
CATSRVGQSYEQYF
>TRBJ2-5|TRBV27|TRBD1|NA
TGTGCCAGCAGCCGACGAGGACAGGGTGATGTGAAAGGGTGGCAAGAGACCCAGTACTTC
CASSRRGQGDVKGWQETQYF
>TRBJ2-3|TRBV10-2|TRBD2|NA
TGCGCCAGCAGGGGACTAGCGGGGTCAGATACGCAGTATTTT
CASRGLAGSDTQYF
>TRBJ2-7|TRBV10-1|TRBD1|NA
TGCGCCAGCAGTGAAGGGGAACAGGGGATGGGCTACGAGCAGTACTTC
CASSEGEQGMGYEQYF
>TRBJ2-7|TRBV28|TRBD1|NA
TGTGCCAGCATCACCCCCCCGGGACAGGGGGCAGGGGAGCAGTACTTC
CASITPPGQGAGEQYF
>TRBJ1-1|TRBV10-3|NA|NA
TGTGCCATCATCCCGGGACCATCGAACACTGAAGCTTTCTTT
CAIIPGPSNTEAFF
>TRBJ1-4|TRBV19|NA|NA
TGTGCCAGTAGTATGATCGGAACAACTAATGAAAAACTGTTTTTT
CASSMIGTTNEKLFF
>TRBJ2-2|TRBV25-1|TRBD2|NA
TGTGCCAGCCAGGCTGAGATGGAGGGGAGGGACACCGGGGAGCTGTTTTTT
CASQAEMEGRDTGELFF
>TRBJ2-1|TRBV7-6|TRBD2|few
TGTGCCAGCAGCTTAGCCGGCCTAGCGGAGGTGTACAATGAGCAGTTCTTC
CASSLAGLAEVYNEQFF
>TRBJ2-7|TRBV19|NA|NA
TGTGCCAGTAGTATAGGCGCGCGAGAAGCCTACGAGCAGTACTTC
CASSIGAREAYEQYF
>TRBJ1-1|TRBV7-9|NA|NA
TGTGCCAGCAGCTTAAGCCCCGGTGCAGGCTACGGCCCTGAAGCTTTCTTT
CASSLSPGAGYGPEAFF